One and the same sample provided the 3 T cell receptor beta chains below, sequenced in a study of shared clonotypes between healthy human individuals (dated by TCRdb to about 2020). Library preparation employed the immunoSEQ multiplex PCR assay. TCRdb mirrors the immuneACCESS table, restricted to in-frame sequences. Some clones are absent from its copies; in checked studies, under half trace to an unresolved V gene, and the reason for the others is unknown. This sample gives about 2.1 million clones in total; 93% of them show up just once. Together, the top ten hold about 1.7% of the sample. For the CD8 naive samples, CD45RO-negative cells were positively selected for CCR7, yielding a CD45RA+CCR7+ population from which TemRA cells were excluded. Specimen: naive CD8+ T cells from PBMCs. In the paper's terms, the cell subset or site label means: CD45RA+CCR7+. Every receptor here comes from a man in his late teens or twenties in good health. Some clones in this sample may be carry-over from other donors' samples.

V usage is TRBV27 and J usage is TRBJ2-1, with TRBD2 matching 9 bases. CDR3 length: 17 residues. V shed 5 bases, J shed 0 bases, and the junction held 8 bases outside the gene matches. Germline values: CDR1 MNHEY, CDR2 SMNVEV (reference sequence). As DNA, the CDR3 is TGTGCCAGCAGTCCAAATAGCGGGAGCCTCTCCTACAATGAGCAGTTCTTC. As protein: CASSPNSGSLSYNEQFF.

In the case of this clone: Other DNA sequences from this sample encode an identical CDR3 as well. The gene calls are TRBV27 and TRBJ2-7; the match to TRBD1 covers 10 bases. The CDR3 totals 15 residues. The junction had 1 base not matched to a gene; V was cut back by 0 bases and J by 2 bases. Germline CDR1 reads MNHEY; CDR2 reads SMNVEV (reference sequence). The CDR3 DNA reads TGTGCCAGCAGTTTATCGGGGACAGGGGCCTACGAGCAGTACTTC. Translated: CASSLSGTGAYEQYF.

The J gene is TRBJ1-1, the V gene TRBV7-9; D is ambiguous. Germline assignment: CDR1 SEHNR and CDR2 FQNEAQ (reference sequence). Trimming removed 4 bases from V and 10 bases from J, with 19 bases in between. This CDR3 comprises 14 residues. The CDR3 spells CASSYPSEKHGAFF. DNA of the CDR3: TGTGCCAGCAGCTACCCAAGTGAGAAGCACGGAGCTTTCTTT.